Detailed here is one T cell receptor beta chain. CDR3 size: 12 residues. CDR1 is LGHNA and CDR2 is YSLEER in the germline V gene. The sample originates from a study of T cells expressing NK-cell markers. TCRdb derives one entry per CDR3 protein from the 5' RACE reads, leaving out DNA. The data show about 450,000 distinct CDR3 sequences, and the top ten clones hold 7.3%. This TCR was sampled from a woman between 18 and 75 years old in good health. The chain employs TRBV4-3 and TRBJ2-7. Sequencing input: blood T cells: a sorted CD56 or NKG2C T cell subset, CD4+ or CD8+ T cells, or bulk PBMC T cells (not recorded which). CDR3 sequence: CASSQDRIEQYF.